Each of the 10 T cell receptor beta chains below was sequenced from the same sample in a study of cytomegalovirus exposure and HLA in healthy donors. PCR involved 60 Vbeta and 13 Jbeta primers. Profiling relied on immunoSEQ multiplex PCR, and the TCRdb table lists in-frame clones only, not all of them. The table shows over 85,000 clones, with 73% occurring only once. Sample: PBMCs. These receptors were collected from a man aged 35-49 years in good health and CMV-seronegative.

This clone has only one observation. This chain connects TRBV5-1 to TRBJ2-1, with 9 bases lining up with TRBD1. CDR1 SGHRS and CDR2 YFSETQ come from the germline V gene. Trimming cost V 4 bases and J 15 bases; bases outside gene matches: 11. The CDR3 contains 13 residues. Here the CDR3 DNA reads TGCGCCAGCAGCGGAGGGACAGGGCCTATGGGGTTCTTC. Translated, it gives CASSGGTGPMGFF.

CDR3 DNA: TGTGCCAGCTCACCAAAGACTAGCGGGGAGACCTACGAGCAGTACTTC. This gives the protein CASSPKTSGETYEQYF. The rearrangement links TRBV18 to TRBJ2-7; TRBD2 agrees at 11 bases. Per germline, CDR1 KGHSH and CDR2 LQKENI. The CDR3 extends over 16 amino acids. The V and J ends lost 2 bases and 2 bases, in that order; junction bases with no gene match: 5.

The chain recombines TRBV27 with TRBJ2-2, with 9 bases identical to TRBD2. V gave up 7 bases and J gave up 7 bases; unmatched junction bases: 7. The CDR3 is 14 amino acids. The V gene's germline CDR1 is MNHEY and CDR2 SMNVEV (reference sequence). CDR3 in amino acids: CASKFLAGYGELFF. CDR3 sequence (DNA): TGTGCCAGCAAATTTCTAGCGGGGTACGGGGAGCTGTTTTTT.

The CDR3 reads CASSQDGGFAGELFF. The CDR3 DNA sequence: TGCGCCAGCAGCCAAGACGGCGGGTTTGCCGGGGAGCTGTTTTTT. The chain employs TRBV4-3 and TRBJ2-2; tentative D call: TRBD2 (5 bases). V lost 0 bases and J 6 bases, leaving 11 bases between the germline ends. CDR3 length: 15 residues. Germline V gene lookup returns CDR1 LGHNA and CDR2 YSLEER.

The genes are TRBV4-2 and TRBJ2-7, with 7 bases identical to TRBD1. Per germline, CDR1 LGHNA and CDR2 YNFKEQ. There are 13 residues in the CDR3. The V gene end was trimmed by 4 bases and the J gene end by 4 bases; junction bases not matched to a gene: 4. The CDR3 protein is CASSRGGDYEQYF. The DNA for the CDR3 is TGTGCCAGCAGCCGAGGGGGCGATTACGAGCAGTACTTC.

The chain's CDR3 is CAPKGQGGFHEQYF. The CDR3 nucleotides read TGTGCCCCCAAGGGGCAGGGAGGATTCCACGAGCAGTACTTC. The V call is TRBV6-5, the J call TRBJ2-7; TRBD2 might be the D (6 bases). V shed 11 bases and J shed 5 bases, with 22 bases lying between them. Germline V gives CDR1 MNHEY, CDR2 SVGAGI. The CDR3 extends over 14 amino acids.

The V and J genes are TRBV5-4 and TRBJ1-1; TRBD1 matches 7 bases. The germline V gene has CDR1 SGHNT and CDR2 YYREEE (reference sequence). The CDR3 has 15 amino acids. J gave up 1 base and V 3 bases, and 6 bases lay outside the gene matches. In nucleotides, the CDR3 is TGTGCCAGCAGCTGGGACAGCAAACCGAACACTGAAGCTTTCTTT. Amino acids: CASSWDSKPNTEAFF.

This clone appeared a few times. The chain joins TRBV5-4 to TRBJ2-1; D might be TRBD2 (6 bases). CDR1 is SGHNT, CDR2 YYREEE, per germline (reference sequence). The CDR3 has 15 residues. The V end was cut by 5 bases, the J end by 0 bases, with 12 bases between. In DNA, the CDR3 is TGTGCCAGCAGGGAGGGCCTTCCCTCCTACAATGAGCAGTTCTTC. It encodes CASREGLPSYNEQFF. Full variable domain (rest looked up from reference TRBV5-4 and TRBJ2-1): ETGVTQSPTHLIKTRGQQVTLRCSSQSGHNTVSWYQQALGQGPQFIFQYYREEENGRGNFPPRFSGLQFPNYSSELNVNALELDDSALYLCASREGLPSYNEQFFGPGTRLTVL.

CDR3 residues: CASSLEGRRLETQYF. The CDR3 coding sequence is TGTGCCAGCAGCTTAGAGGGGAGGAGGTTGGAGACCCAGTACTTC. This rearrangement joins TRBV7-8 to TRBJ2-5, with D possibly TRBD2 on 6 matching bases. V dropped 1 base and J dropped 5 bases, with 14 bases sitting between them. CDR1 is SGHVS, CDR2 FQNEAQ, per germline. The CDR3 sequence is 15 residues long.

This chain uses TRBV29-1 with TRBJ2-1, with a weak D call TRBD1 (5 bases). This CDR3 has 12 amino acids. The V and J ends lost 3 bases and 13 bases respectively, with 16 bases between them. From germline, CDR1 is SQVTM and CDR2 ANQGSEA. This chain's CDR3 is CSVEESGLAQFF. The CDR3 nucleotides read TGCAGCGTTGAGGAGTCAGGGTTAGCTCAGTTCTTC.